A single TCR beta chain is shown here with its context. This CDR3 contains 17 residues. Germline CDR1 and CDR2: LNHDA and SQIVND (reference sequence). Trimming left V 3 bases short and J 0 bases short, with 17 bases between. The sample originates from a study of cytomegalovirus exposure and HLA in healthy donors. The PCR had 60 Vbeta and 13 Jbeta primers. Methods used by the authors: Roughly 80 million unique TCR beta chains, roughly 11 million of them shared, were counted by a later analysis. Using immunoSEQ multiplex PCR, the repertoire was profiled, and TCRdb retains in-frame clones only, with some absent. The V and J calls and clone size are taken from that table; D and trimming were inferred from the DNA. The sample records 84,000 or so clones, 65% to 80% being singletons.

The origin of this receptor is a human donor in good health. The sample taken for sequencing was PBMCs. The chain combines TRBV19 with TRBJ1-2; D perhaps matches TRBD1 (5 bases). The CDR3 DNA reads as TGTGCCAGTAGTATCTCGCGGGGGACCAGAGCTAACTATGGCTACACCTTC. This gives the protein CASSISRGTRANYGYTF.